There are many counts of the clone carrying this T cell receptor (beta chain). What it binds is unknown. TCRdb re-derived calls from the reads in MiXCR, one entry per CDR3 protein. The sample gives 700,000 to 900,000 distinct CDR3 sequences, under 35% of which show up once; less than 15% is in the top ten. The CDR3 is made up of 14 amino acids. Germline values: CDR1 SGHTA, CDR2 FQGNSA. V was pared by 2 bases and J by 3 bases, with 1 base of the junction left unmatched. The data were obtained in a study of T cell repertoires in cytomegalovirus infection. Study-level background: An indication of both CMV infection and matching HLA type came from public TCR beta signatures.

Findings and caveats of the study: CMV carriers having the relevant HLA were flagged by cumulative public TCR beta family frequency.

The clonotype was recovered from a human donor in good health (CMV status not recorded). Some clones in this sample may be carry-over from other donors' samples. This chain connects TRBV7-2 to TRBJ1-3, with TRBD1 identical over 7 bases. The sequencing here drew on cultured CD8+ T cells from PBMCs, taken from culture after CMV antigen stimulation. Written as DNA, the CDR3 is TGTGCCAGCAGCTTAACAGGGGATGGAAACACCATATATTTT. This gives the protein CASSLTGDGNTIYF.